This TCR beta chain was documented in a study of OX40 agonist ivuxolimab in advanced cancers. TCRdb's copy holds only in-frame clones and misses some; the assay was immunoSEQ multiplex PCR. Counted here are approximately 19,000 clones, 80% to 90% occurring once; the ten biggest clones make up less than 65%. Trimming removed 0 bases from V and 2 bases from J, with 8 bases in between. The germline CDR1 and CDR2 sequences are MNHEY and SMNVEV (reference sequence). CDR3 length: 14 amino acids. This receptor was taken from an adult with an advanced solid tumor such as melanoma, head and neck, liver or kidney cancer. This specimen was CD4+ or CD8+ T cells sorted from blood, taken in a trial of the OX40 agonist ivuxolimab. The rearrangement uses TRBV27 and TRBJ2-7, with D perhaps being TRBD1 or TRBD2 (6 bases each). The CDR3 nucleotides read TGTGCCAGCAGTTTATCTCGGGGGCCCTACGAGCAGTACTTC. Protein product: CASSLSRGPYEQYF.